This T cell receptor (beta chain) was recovered during a study of cytomegalovirus exposure and HLA in healthy donors (dated by TCRdb to 2016 to 2017). General notes on the study: According to an earlier analysis of 587 of the donors, roughly 180 million T cells yielded 90 million to 140 million unique TCR beta sequences and around 300 Gb of sequence data. Among about 410 genotyped donors of the cohort, an average of around 250,000 unique TCR beta nucleotide sequences was sequenced per donor, of which 15% to 20% were non-productive. The study combined high-throughput TCR immunosequencing, statistical association of individual TCRs with disease status, and machine learning to predict cytomegalovirus infection status. The study aimed to test whether signatures of past pathogen exposure could be identified by cataloging public T cell receptors. About 5 DR-DQ haplotypes were handled as single units for association and clustering, since linkage in the cohort was strong. The T cell repertoires of roughly 660 subjects were profiled by immunosequencing and related to cytomegalovirus serostatus. Genome-wide SNP genotypes for about 65% of the roughly 700 donors were used in a later genetic analysis, which treated that subset as a discovery cohort. Typing coverage varied by locus: roughly 620-640 donors for A, B, C, DRB1 and DQB1; more than 500 for DQA1; 600 to 610 for DPA1; roughly 450 for DPB1. Donor age, sex, ethnicity and CMV serostatus were collected together with the repertoire data. To study patterns of TCR occurrence, a later analysis re-analyzed previously published TCR beta repertoires from 700 or so donors and added high-resolution HLA genotyping. Class I and class II HLA loci were covered by the typing at four-digit resolution. The later analysis used no new phenotypic data to find candidate immune exposures, relying instead on TCR beta sequences and their occurrence across donors. Along with the roughly 710-subject first cohort, a separate validation cohort of over a hundred different subjects was used. Every discovery cohort repertoire had been produced on one sequencing platform. To decide whether each TCR beta V gene segment behaved as functional or pseudogenic, an earlier analysis of some 570 of the donors relied on high-throughput TCR beta sequencing. Of the 350 to 450 genotyped donors, 75% to 85% were placed in the genetic ancestry cluster associated with self-reported Caucasian donors. An early release covering roughly 640 HLA-typed donors comprised about 300 gigabases of sequencing data and some 79 million unique TCR sequences. Overall results and qualifications from the work: Because some donors lacked HLA typing at each locus, the association tests relied only on the typed subset. The earlier analysis of about 600 of the donors excluded some 15 rarely observed V segments, including chromosome 9 orphons, because counts were too low. The authors suggested that the approach could potentially be extended to other disease states and immunological phenotypes. A later analysis associated 16,951 TCR beta sequences with specific HLA alleles at a false discovery rate of 0.05. A later genetic analysis reported fewer N-insertions in productive TCRs among donors in an Asian-associated ancestry cluster than the roughly 640-donor mean. Compared with equally common non-associated chains, HLA-associated TCR beta chains in a later analysis were more clonally expanded and had lower generation probabilities. CMV serostatus was the only immune exposure information available for the cohort. In the study, some 180 TCR beta chains were listed as associated with cytomegalovirus. In this cohort, only TCR beta chains were sequenced, and detectable features were limited by the absence of alpha or paired-chain data. A few of the identified cytomegalovirus-associated TCR beta chains were confirmed in vitro to be specific for cytomegalovirus antigens. According to a later analysis, parvovirus B19, influenza, CMV and Epstein-Barr virus appeared linked to several top co-occurrence clusters. In a later genetic analysis, a missense DCLRE1C variant was associated with V-gene and J-gene trimming of TCR beta chains, and the association was replicated in an independent cohort. Sequencing depth was assumed to be roughly uniform across donors in the presence/absence analyses, though that assumption may not hold. The classifier was reported to diagnose cytomegalovirus status with high specificity and sensitivity in both the original and validation cohorts. A group of highly shared sequence variants was considered likely to be a technical artifact of the sequencing pipeline. Some IMGT-functional V segments, including TRBV6-2 and TRBV6-3, could not be distinguished by the 87-base-pair reads and were therefore excluded. Most CMV-associated TCR beta chains appeared to be HLA-restricted in a later analysis, and the HLA associations seemed to be driven largely by CMV exposure. In a later analysis, TCR association rates were found to vary across HLA loci, with the most associated TCRs seen for DRB1 alleles and the fewest for HLA-C alleles. Linkage disequilibrium might explain the correlated functional status among segregating V segments, but an unknown experimental factor could not be ruled out. Strong co-occurrence of HLA alleles, especially DR and DQ, made assigning TCR associations to individual alleles difficult. A further reported finding was that TCR beta sequences accurately predicted the HLA-A and HLA-B alleles for most subjects in the first cohort. Most TCR sequences were observed very rarely across donors, whereas some public TCRs were present in many individuals. In an earlier analysis of around 600 of the donors, most TCR beta V segments were observed in productive rearrangements about 90% or about 30% of the time, broadly matching IMGT annotations.

In total, more than 500 healthy bone marrow donors made up the cohort. All cohort members were sampled while nominally healthy, although unrecorded immune exposures were likely present. The donor was CMV seronegative and was included in the group of hundreds of seronegative cohort members. Each donor provided a peripheral blood sample, and peripheral blood mononuclear cells were used for TCR beta sequencing. The Qiagen DNeasy Blood Extraction Kit was used to extract genomic DNA from the blood cell samples. CDR1 and CDR2 were assigned from the germline V gene (reference sequence) as SGHNT and YYREEE. V drops 0 bases and J drops 8 bases, leaving 11 bases in between. There are 13 amino acids in the CDR3, from cysteine to phenylalanine inclusive. Only CDR3 DNA is held: 39 bases, read in frame from base 1. Regarding this clone: Its antigen is still unknown. The record has no base qualities; no much larger clone is one base away.

Libraries were prepared through the immunoSEQ multiplex PCR assay. A mixture of 60 forward primers for TCR Vbeta segments and 13 reverse primers for TCR Jbeta segments was used in the multiplex PCR. Amplification of the CDR3 region of rearranged TCR beta genes was performed with a multiplex PCR assay on genomic DNA. The Illumina HiSeq System was used to sequence the amplified TCR beta libraries as 87-base-pair reads. The paper's processing steps were these. A later analysis counted about 80 million unique TCR beta chains across the 640 or so repertoires, and about 10 million of these chains were shared by at least two donors. Raw reads were error-corrected and collapsed into unique sequences by a nearest-neighbor algorithm in which closely related sequences were merged to remove PCR and sequencing errors. V, D and J gene segments were assigned by aligning CDR3 sequences to IMGT reference sequences. For a sequence to be retained, at least a six-nucleotide match to both a V gene segment and a J gene segment was required. Rearrangements were classified as productive when the CDR3 lacked stop codons and remained in frame with V and J, and all other rearrangements were classified as non-productive. CDR3 was defined according to IMGT convention as the region running from the second conserved V-encoded cysteine to the conserved J-encoded phenylalanine. In an earlier analysis of around 600 of the donors, sequences lacking an unambiguous match to a single V gene segment were excluded. In an earlier analysis of several hundred of the donors, V segments were called functional above 56.7% productive rearrangements and were called segregating when the between-donor standard deviation exceeded 5%. To diagnose cytomegalovirus status from the catalog of TCR beta chain sequences, a statistical classification framework was built. V and J gene assignment, in a later analysis, came from comparing TCR nucleotide sequences with IMGT/GENE-DB human TR gene sequences. In a later analysis, CDR3 sequences and most-parsimonious VDJ recombination scenarios were assigned using the TCRdist pipeline. In a later analysis, each TCR beta chain was defined by its CDR3 amino acid sequence together with its V-gene family, and reads lacking a unique V-gene family were excluded. To address suspected cross-contamination and a sequencing artifact, a later analysis removed over 500 highly shared, low-generation-probability nucleotide sequences. For each public chain, a later analysis derived a clonal expansion index from normalized ranks of inferred template counts within each repertoire. A later analysis computed generation probabilities with a VDJ recombination model fitted to out-of-frame rearrangements, and checked the results against IGoR. Hypergeometric tests were used in a later analysis to score TCR-TCR, TCR-HLA and TCR-CMV co-occurrence, with a repertoire-size bias correction applied to the TCR pairs. To estimate false discovery rates, a later analysis permuted the HLA or CMV assignments 20 times. In a later analysis, co-occurring TCRs were grouped using DBSCAN, and TCRdist sequence similarity was added for clustering within HLA-allele-positive subsets. Repertoires with fewer than 30,000 or more than 120,000 public chains were left out of co-occurrence clustering, as were about 5 repertoires with anomalous nucleotide sharing. In its TCRdb copy, this immuneACCESS table keeps in-frame sequences only and misses some clones. Where compared with another copy, unresolved V genes explain less than half of these, and the others have no known cause. V and J calls and clone size are those listed in that table; D and trimming were worked out from the DNA. This sample is represented by approximately 180,000 clones; around 75% of them were singletons. The biggest ten clones account for more than 1.5% of the sample.

This sequence uses TRBV5-4 and TRBJ1-2, and the D gene may be TRBD1, 5 bases matching. This clonotype was obtained from a woman aged 45-60 years in good health and CMV-seronegative. The sequencing input was PBMCs. The DNA is as follows: TGTGCCAGCAGCTTGGCCAATGGGGGGGGCTACACCTTC. Translated, this gives CASSLANGGGYTF.